This is a list of T cell receptor beta chains from one sample in a study of neurological immune-mediated disorders. TCRdb processed the 5' RACE reads anew with MiXCR; each CDR3 protein has one entry. The sample carries some 65,000 distinct CDR3 sequences, around 4% recorded once. The sequencing sample was made of PBMCs. The receptors shown here come from a man in his forties or fifties with multiple sclerosis. Each CDR3 is given with its conserved first and last residue. The D gene is left open where the match is weak. Some rows mark clone size as missing; the rest say once, few, many or name a class of expanded clone.

clone_size: many; v_call: TRBV20-1; d_call: TRBD1; j_call: TRBJ1-1; cdr3_aa: CSAREGTGLPEAFF; cdr3_nt: TGCAGTGCTAGAGAAGGGACAGGGCTCCCTGAAGCTTTCTTT
clone_size: few; v_call: TRBV9; d_call: .; j_call: TRBJ2-3; cdr3_aa: CASSPRQPSDTQYF; cdr3_nt: TGTGCCAGCAGCCCCCGTCAGCCCTCAGATACGCAGTATTTT
clone_size: many; v_call: TRBV18; d_call: .; j_call: TRBJ1-5; cdr3_aa: CASSLMGTLSQGQPQHF; cdr3_nt: TGTGCCAGCTCCCTTATGGGGACGCTTAGTCAGGGTCAGCCCCAGCATTTT
clone_size: many; v_call: TRBV5-8; d_call: .; j_call: TRBJ1-1; cdr3_aa: CASRASAGLGNTEAFF; cdr3_nt: TGTGCCAGCAGAGCGTCAGCAGGGCTTGGGAACACTGAAGCTTTCTTT
clone_size: many; v_call: TRBV5-1; d_call: .; j_call: TRBJ1-5; cdr3_aa: CASSLRGDSNQPQHF; cdr3_nt: TGCGCCAGCAGCTTGAGGGGTGATAGCAATCAGCCCCAGCATTTT
clone_size: few; v_call: TRBV7-9; d_call: .; j_call: TRBJ1-3; cdr3_aa: CASSTGRNTIYF; cdr3_nt: TGTGCCAGCAGCACCGGGAGGAACACCATATATTTT
clone_size: many; v_call: TRBV5-6; d_call: .; j_call: TRBJ1-2; cdr3_aa: CASSFTRNYGYTF; cdr3_nt: TGTGCCAGCAGCTTCACACGTAACTATGGCTACACCTTC
clone_size: many; v_call: TRBV20-1; d_call: .; j_call: TRBJ2-5; cdr3_aa: CSASKQVRTQYF; cdr3_nt: TGCAGTGCTAGTAAACAGGTTCGGACCCAGTACTTC
clone_size: few; v_call: TRBV6-6; d_call: .; j_call: TRBJ2-2; cdr3_aa: CASSPRTRNTGELFF; cdr3_nt: TGTGCCAGCAGCCCACGGACAAGAAACACCGGGGAGCTGTTTTTT
clone_size: many; v_call: TRBV3-1; d_call: TRBD2; j_call: TRBJ2-1; cdr3_aa: CASSQGLAGGYEQFF; cdr3_nt: TGTGCCAGCAGCCAAGGGTTAGCGGGGGGCTATGAGCAGTTCTTC
clone_size: .; v_call: TRBV5-1; d_call: .; j_call: TRBJ2-2; cdr3_aa: CASSMNTGELFF; cdr3_nt: TGCGCCAGCAGCATGAACACCGGGGAGCTGTTTTTT
clone_size: .; v_call: TRBV7-8; d_call: .; j_call: TRBJ2-6; cdr3_aa: CASSPMTGTGYSGANVLTF; cdr3_nt: TGTGCCAGCAGCCCGATGACCGGTACAGGGTACTCTGGGGCCAACGTCCTGACTTTC
clone_size: many; v_call: TRBV28; d_call: TRBD1; j_call: TRBJ1-2; cdr3_aa: CASIDIGTGINYGYTF; cdr3_nt: TGTGCCAGCATAGATATCGGGACAGGGATTAACTATGGCTACACCTTC
clone_size: many; v_call: TRBV6-5; d_call: .; j_call: TRBJ1-5; cdr3_aa: CASSTSGPLLSNQPQHF; cdr3_nt: TGTGCCAGCAGTACCTCCGGGCCCCTCCTGAGCAATCAGCCCCAGCATTTT
clone_size: many; v_call: TRBV4-1; d_call: .; j_call: TRBJ2-5; cdr3_aa: CASSQDALMETQYF; cdr3_nt: TGCGCCAGCAGCCAAGATGCCCTTATGGAGACCCAGTACTTC
clone_size: .; v_call: TRBV6-6; d_call: .; j_call: TRBJ1-6; cdr3_aa: CASSPTDRRNSPLNF; cdr3_nt: TGTGCCAGCAGCCCCACGGACAGACGAAATTCACCCCTCAACTTT
clone_size: many; v_call: TRBV6-2/TRBV6-3; d_call: .; j_call: TRBJ2-7; cdr3_aa: CASSLADEQYF; cdr3_nt: TGTGCCAGCAGCCTGGCGGACGAGCAGTACTTC
clone_size: many; v_call: TRBV5-1; d_call: TRBD2; j_call: TRBJ2-7; cdr3_aa: CASSDLAGSYEQYF; cdr3_nt: TGCGCCAGCAGCGATCTAGCGGGGTCCTACGAGCAGTACTTC
clone_size: many; v_call: TRBV18; d_call: TRBD1; j_call: TRBJ2-7; cdr3_aa: CASSQGQSYEQYF; cdr3_nt: TGTGCCAGCTCACAGGGACAGTCCTACGAGCAGTACTTC
clone_size: many; v_call: TRBV3-1; d_call: TRBD2; j_call: TRBJ2-1; cdr3_aa: CASSRAGGAGNEQFF; cdr3_nt: TGTGCCAGCAGCCGGGCCGGGGGGGCTGGCAATGAGCAGTTCTTC
clone_size: many; v_call: TRBV20-1; d_call: TRBD1; j_call: TRBJ2-1; cdr3_aa: CSAPRDRYNEQFF; cdr3_nt: TGCAGTGCTCCCCGGGACAGGTACAATGAGCAGTTCTTC
clone_size: many; v_call: TRBV6-6; d_call: .; j_call: TRBJ1-1; cdr3_aa: CGGGELNTEAFF; cdr3_nt: TGTGGAGGGGGGGAATTGAACACTGAAGCTTTCTTT
clone_size: .; v_call: TRBV14; d_call: TRBD1; j_call: TRBJ1-4; cdr3_aa: CASSLGRGPRNEKLFF; cdr3_nt: TGTGCCAGCAGCTTGGGCAGGGGGCCCCGGAATGAAAAACTGTTTTTT
clone_size: many; v_call: TRBV5-1; d_call: .; j_call: TRBJ2-7; cdr3_aa: CASSPRGGRTYEQYF; cdr3_nt: TGCGCCAGCAGCCCCCGAGGGGGGCGGACCTACGAGCAGTACTTC
clone_size: many; v_call: TRBV9; d_call: .; j_call: TRBJ2-3; cdr3_aa: CASSVPPEVRPSTDTQYF; cdr3_nt: TGTGCCAGCAGCGTGCCCCCAGAGGTCAGACCTAGCACAGATACGCAGTATTTT
clone_size: .; v_call: TRBV5-1; d_call: .; j_call: TRBJ1-2; cdr3_aa: CASSLGQISYGYTF; cdr3_nt: TGCGCCAGCAGCTTGGGGCAAATTTCCTATGGCTACACCTTC
clone_size: many; v_call: TRBV5-5; d_call: TRBD1; j_call: TRBJ2-5; cdr3_aa: CASSKGQEETQYF; cdr3_nt: TGTGCCAGCAGCAAAGGACAGGAAGAGACCCAGTACTTC
clone_size: few; v_call: TRBV15; d_call: .; j_call: TRBJ2-7; cdr3_aa: CATSRYYTDEQYF; cdr3_nt: TGTGCCACCAGCAGATATTACACTGACGAGCAGTACTTC
clone_size: many; v_call: TRBV6-6; d_call: .; j_call: TRBJ1-6; cdr3_aa: CASSPTDRRNSPLHF; cdr3_nt: TGTGCCAGCAGCCCCACGGACAGACGAAATTCACCCCTCCACTTT
clone_size: many; v_call: TRBV6-5; d_call: TRBD1; j_call: TRBJ2-5; cdr3_aa: CASSYSPQGAQETQYF; cdr3_nt: TGTGCCAGCAGTTACTCTCCCCAGGGGGCTCAAGAGACCCAGTACTTC
clone_size: many; v_call: TRBV7-2; d_call: .; j_call: TRBJ1-1; cdr3_aa: CATKVWGSNTEAFF; cdr3_nt: TGTGCCACCAAGGTGTGGGGGTCGAACACTGAAGCTTTCTTT
clone_size: many; v_call: TRBV4-1; d_call: .; j_call: TRBJ1-6; cdr3_aa: CASSQDWQVMNSPLHF; cdr3_nt: TGCGCCAGCAGCCAAGATTGGCAGGTGATGAATTCACCCCTCCACTTT
clone_size: many; v_call: TRBV5-1; d_call: .; j_call: TRBJ1-4; cdr3_aa: CASSGNGGSEKLFF; cdr3_nt: TGCGCCAGCAGCGGTAATGGAGGCTCTGAAAAACTGTTTTTT
clone_size: .; v_call: TRBV9; d_call: .; j_call: TRBJ2-2; cdr3_aa: CASSVGTNTGELFF; cdr3_nt: TGTGCCAGCAGCGTAGGCACGAACACCGGGGAGCTGTTTTTT
clone_size: many; v_call: TRBV9; d_call: TRBD2; j_call: TRBJ2-5; cdr3_aa: CASSVRSGGARETQYF; cdr3_nt: TGTGCCAGCAGCGTTCGTAGCGGGGGGGCCCGTGAGACCCAGTACTTC
clone_size: few; v_call: TRBV5-1; d_call: TRBD1; j_call: TRBJ2-1; cdr3_aa: CASSQSGQYNEQFF; cdr3_nt: TGCGCCAGCAGTCAATCGGGACAGTACAATGAGCAGTTCTTC
clone_size: few; v_call: TRBV19; d_call: TRBD1; j_call: TRBJ2-2; cdr3_aa: CARSPGQGPTGELFF; cdr3_nt: TGTGCCAGATCCCCGGGACAGGGACCCACCGGGGAGCTGTTTTTT
clone_size: many; v_call: TRBV28; d_call: TRBD1; j_call: TRBJ2-2; cdr3_aa: CASLRDRGVGEFMTGELFF; cdr3_nt: TGTGCCAGCCTTAGGGACAGGGGAGTCGGAGAGTTTATGACCGGGGAGCTGTTTTTT
clone_size: many; v_call: TRBV5-1; d_call: .; j_call: TRBJ2-5; cdr3_aa: CASSPAGAQETQYF; cdr3_nt: TGCGCCAGCAGCCCAGCAGGGGCCCAAGAGACCCAGTACTTC
clone_size: many; v_call: TRBV24-1; d_call: TRBD1; j_call: TRBJ2-3; cdr3_aa: CATSDFQDRGSDTQYF; cdr3_nt: TGTGCCACCAGTGATTTCCAGGACAGGGGTTCAGATACGCAGTATTTT
clone_size: many; v_call: TRBV4-3; d_call: .; j_call: TRBJ2-3; cdr3_aa: CASSQGLVTATDTQYF; cdr3_nt: TGCGCCAGCAGCCAAGGACTAGTTACCGCCACAGATACGCAGTATTTT
clone_size: few; v_call: TRBV7-2; d_call: .; j_call: TRBJ2-3; cdr3_aa: CASSLRGGTDTQYF; cdr3_nt: TGTGCCAGCAGCTTACGGGGAGGCACAGATACGCAGTATTTT
clone_size: .; v_call: TRBV18; d_call: .; j_call: TRBJ1-6; cdr3_aa: CASSPTASHSPLNF; cdr3_nt: TGTGCCAGCTCACCGACAGCCTCCCATTCACCCCTCAACTTT
clone_size: many; v_call: TRBV6-6; d_call: .; j_call: TRBJ1-1; cdr3_aa: CASSYFRTEAFF; cdr3_nt: TGTGCCAGCAGTTACTTCAGAACTGAAGCTTTCTTT
clone_size: many; v_call: TRBV12-3/TRBV12-4; d_call: .; j_call: TRBJ2-1; cdr3_aa: CASSLSAVNEQFF; cdr3_nt: TGTGCCAGCAGTTTAAGTGCCGTGAATGAGCAGTTCTTC
clone_size: many; v_call: TRBV7-2; d_call: .; j_call: TRBJ1-5; cdr3_aa: CASSPSPGMNQPQHF; cdr3_nt: TGTGCCAGCAGCCCAAGTCCAGGGATGAATCAGCCCCAGCATTTT
clone_size: many; v_call: TRBV10-3; d_call: TRBD2; j_call: TRBJ2-1; cdr3_aa: CAISAGTSAYNEQFF; cdr3_nt: TGTGCCATCAGTGCCGGGACTAGCGCCTACAATGAGCAGTTCTTC
clone_size: few; v_call: TRBV15; d_call: .; j_call: TRBJ1-6; cdr3_aa: CATSRGVFYNSPLNF; cdr3_nt: TGTGCCACCAGCAGAGGGGTATTCTATAATTCACCCCTCAACTTT
clone_size: many; v_call: TRBV11-2; d_call: .; j_call: TRBJ1-3; cdr3_aa: CASSLFGPAGGNTIYF; cdr3_nt: TGTGCCAGCAGCTTATTTGGGCCCGCTGGTGGAAACACCATATATTTT
clone_size: many; v_call: TRBV7-6; d_call: .; j_call: TRBJ2-1; cdr3_aa: CASSLARGTSSYNEQFF; cdr3_nt: TGTGCCAGCAGCTTAGCGCGAGGGACCAGCTCCTACAATGAGCAGTTCTTC
clone_size: many; v_call: TRBV7-9; d_call: TRBD2; j_call: TRBJ2-1; cdr3_aa: CASELAGVVEQFF; cdr3_nt: TGTGCCAGCGAACTAGCGGGGGTGGTTGAGCAGTTCTTC
clone_size: .; v_call: TRBV20-1; d_call: TRBD2; j_call: TRBJ2-1; cdr3_aa: CSARTGTSGNEQFF; cdr3_nt: TGCAGTGCTAGAACCGGGACTAGCGGCAATGAGCAGTTCTTC
clone_size: many; v_call: TRBV4-2; d_call: TRBD2; j_call: TRBJ2-7; cdr3_aa: CASSQFYQRGAYEQYF; cdr3_nt: TGTGCCAGCAGCCAATTCTACCAGCGGGGGGCCTACGAGCAGTACTTC
clone_size: many; v_call: TRBV4-2; d_call: TRBD2; j_call: TRBJ2-1; cdr3_aa: CASSQAASGGSYNEQFF; cdr3_nt: TGTGCCAGCAGCCAAGCGGCATCCGGGGGGTCCTACAATGAGCAGTTCTTC